A selection of T cell receptor beta chains follows, all from one sample in a study of T cell repertoires in cytomegalovirus infection. TCRdb reprocessed the reads with MiXCR, giving one entry per CDR3 protein. The table records approximately 240,000 distinct CDR3 sequences, 12% of them present only once. Sequenced: PBMCs. The receptor source for this set is a human donor in good health (CMV status not recorded). Some clones in this sample may be carry-over from other donors' samples. The CDR3 runs from the conserved cysteine through the conserved F or W. The D gene is left open where the match is weak. The size field is filled for only some rows; it gives once, few, many or a size class.

many	TRBV7-2	TRBJ2-1	TRBD1	CASSRDRGPYNEQFF	TGTGCCAGCAGCAGGGACAGGGGGCCTTACAATGAGCAGTTCTTC
.	TRBV6-5	TRBJ2-2	.	CASSRVGREDGELFF	TGTGCCAGCAGTAGGGTGGGAAGGGAGGACGGGGAGCTGTTTTTT
.	TRBV6-8	TRBJ2-7	.	CASSYGGMEEQYF	TGTGCCAGCAGTTACGGCGGGATGGAGGAGCAGTACTTC
few	TRBV5-1	TRBJ2-5	.	CASSFTGTSEETQYF	TGCGCCAGCAGCTTCACCGGGACTTCAGAAGAGACCCAGTACTTC
.	TRBV9	TRBJ1-1	.	CASSVGPSGRDTEAFF	TGTGCCAGCAGCGTAGGACCCTCCGGCAGGGATACTGAAGCTTTCTTT
many	TRBV7-2	TRBJ1-1	.	CASSLVRGGHTEAFF	TGTGCCAGCAGCTTAGTTCGGGGCGGTCACACTGAAGCTTTCTTT
.	TRBV28	TRBJ1-4	.	CASSTRAEMSEKLFF	TGTGCCAGCAGTACCCGGGCGGAGATGTCGGAAAAACTGTTTTTT
.	TRBV7-8	TRBJ1-1	TRBD1	CASSFLTGTKNTEAFF	TGTGCCAGCAGCTTTTTGACAGGGACCAAGAACACTGAAGCTTTCTTT
many	TRBV7-8	TRBJ2-1	TRBD2	CASSRLAGEGFNEQFF	TGTGCCAGCAGCAGACTAGCGGGAGAGGGGTTCAATGAGCAGTTCTTC
.	TRBV29-1	TRBJ2-3	.	CSVSDAGDTQYF	TGCAGCGTTTCCGACGCGGGGGATACGCAGTATTTT
.	TRBV6-2/TRBV6-3	TRBJ2-2	.	CASATYTGELFF	TGTGCCAGCGCGACCTACACCGGGGAGCTGTTTTTT
many	TRBV7-2	TRBJ2-1	.	CASSSPEPYNEQFF	TGTGCCAGCAGCTCCCCAGAGCCGTACAATGAGCAGTTCTTC
few	TRBV6-2/TRBV6-3	TRBJ1-4	.	CASSSDVATNEKLFF	TGTGCCAGCAGTTCGGACGTTGCAACTAATGAAAAACTGTTTTTT
few	TRBV19	TRBJ1-4	.	CASSGYSEKLFF	TGTGCCAGTAGTGGATACAGTGAAAAACTGTTTTTT
.	TRBV5-1	TRBJ2-3	.	CASSLALAADTQYF	TGCGCCAGCAGCTTGGCACTAGCCGCAGATACGCAGTATTTT
few	TRBV5-1	TRBJ2-2	.	CASSLEAGVVRGELFF	TGCGCCAGCAGCTTGGAAGCAGGGGTTGTTCGCGGGGAGCTGTTTTTT